This entry lists 19 T cell receptor beta chains sequenced from one sample in a study of beta chain features in type 1 diabetes listed by TCRdb under 2018. Receptor libraries were prepared by the immunoSEQ multiplex PCR assay. The entire amount of isolated RNA was reverse transcribed using the High Capacity cDNA Reverse Transcription Kit, so the sequenced TCRB transcripts were expressed ones. The table was pulled from immuneACCESS by TCRdb, which kept in-frame rearrangements only. Such tables lose some clones; where checked, under half of the loss comes from unresolved V genes, and the rest has no known cause. The sample contains roughly 250,000 clones, roughly two thirds of them found a single time. Of the sample, approximately 0.05% falls within the top ten clones. Sequencing was done on a sample of naive CD4+ T cells from blood. The cell subset or site label for this specimen denotes: true naive CD4+ T cells. The receptors shown here come from a man younger than 45 in good health.

This clone appeared once. The rearrangement uses TRBV7-2 and TRBJ2-4, with D possibly being TRBD1 (6 bases). The germline gives CDR1 SGHTA, CDR2 FQGNSA. With 5 bases removed from V and 2 bases from J, the gap between germline ends came to 13 bases. The CDR3 runs 15 residues. The CDR3 coding sequence is TGTGCCAGCAGCGGTCGGGACAACTCCAAAAACATTCAGTACTTC. Translated, it gives CASSGRDNSKNIQYF.

This chain joins TRBV10-3 and TRBJ2-5; tentatively, D is TRBD2 (6 bases). In germline, CDR1 is ENHRY, CDR2 SYGVKD. V dropped 10 bases and J dropped 0 bases, with 9 bases sitting between them. The CDR3 covers 12 residues. The CDR3 region is CATAGYQETQYF. For the CDR3, the DNA is TGTGCCACCGCGGGGTACCAAGAGACCCAGTACTTC.

The CDR3 is CASSDQLDSYEQYF. The CDR3 coding sequence is TGTGCCAGCAGTGACCAGCTGGACTCCTACGAGCAGTACTTC. The chain is built from TRBV25-1 and TRBJ2-7; no clear D. Germline lookup yields CDR1 MGHDK and CDR2 SYGVNS. With 3 bases removed from V and 0 bases from J, the gap between germline ends came to 9 bases. The CDR3 length is 14 residues.

V usage is TRBV27 and J usage is TRBJ2-1; D not certain. Between the trimmed V and J ends, which lost 4 bases and 2 bases, there was a span of 15 bases. Germline V gives CDR1 MNHEY, CDR2 SMNVEV (reference sequence). The CDR3 is 16 amino acids. The CDR3 DNA reads TGTGCCAGCAGTTCAGTGTTCCCTCAAGCCTACAATGAGCAGTTCTTC. Translated, it gives CASSSVFPQAYNEQFF.

The rearrangement joins TRBV9 to TRBJ1-1; D not certain. Per the germline V gene, CDR1 is SGDLS and CDR2 is YYNGEE. V gave up 6 bases and J gave up 7 bases, with 7 bases separating them. This CDR3 region has 10 residues. The CDR3 DNA reads as TGTGCCAGCAAGAAGGATGAAGCTTTCTTT. Its protein product is CASKKDEAFF.

This clone was observed a few times. V and J are TRBV13 and TRBJ2-7; unclear D gene. The CDR3 covers 11 residues. Trimming stripped 1 base from V and 6 bases from J, with 4 bases between. CDR1 is PRHDT, CDR2 FYEKMQ, per germline (reference sequence). The CDR3 nucleotides are TGTGCCAGCAGCTTAGACAGCGAGCAGTACTTC. Encoded protein: CASSLDSEQYF.

The chain recombines TRBV29-1 with TRBJ1-1; D is undetermined. The germline gives CDR1 SQVTM, CDR2 ANQGSEA. CDR3 size: 13 residues. V dropped 5 bases and J dropped 4 bases, with 14 bases sitting between them. DNA of the CDR3: TGCAGCGTTCAACACCGGCAGGCCACTGAAGCTTTCTTT. It encodes CSVQHRQATEAFF.

This clone was counted a few times. This chain links TRBV29-1 with TRBJ2-1, with a possible D match to TRBD2 (5 bases). Trimming left V 4 bases short and J 5 bases short, with 15 bases between. The length of the CDR3 is 14 residues. CDR1 and CDR2 from the germline V gene are SQVTM and ANQGSEA. CDR3 protein: CSVAQRGVNNEQFF. The CDR3 region has the DNA TGCAGCGTTGCCCAACGGGGAGTCAACAATGAGCAGTTCTTC.

This chain uses TRBV7-2 with TRBJ2-7; D gene ambiguous. There are 14 residues in the CDR3. The germline V gene encodes CDR1 SGHTA and CDR2 FQGNSA. With 4 bases removed from V and 4 bases from J, the gap between germline ends came to 14 bases. This CDR3 is CASSSRPHSYEQYF. As DNA, the CDR3 is TGTGCCAGCAGCTCCCGCCCGCATTCTTACGAGCAGTACTTC.

The chain employs TRBV7-8 and TRBJ2-3; D may be TRBD2 (6 bases). CDR1 and CDR2 (germline): SGHVS, FQNEAQ. The ends were cut back, 3 bases at V and 6 bases at J, with 10 bases in the middle. CDR3 length: 13 amino acids. CDR3 coding DNA: TGTGCCAGCAGCTTTCTACGGGGGGATACGCAGTATTTT. This gives the protein CASSFLRGDTQYF.

This clone was detected once. J is TRBJ1-1 and V is TRBV30, with 9 nucleotides matching TRBD1. J was trimmed by 2 bases and V by 0 bases; bases with no gene match: 4. This CDR3 spans 15 amino acids. Germline V gene sequence: CDR1 GTSNPN, CDR2 SVGIG (reference sequence). In DNA form, the CDR3 reads TGTGCCTGGAGTGTAAAGGGACAGGGTAACACTGAAGCTTTCTTT. Translating it yields CAWSVKGQGNTEAFF.

This rearrangement joins TRBV25-1 to TRBJ2-1; D ambiguous. V lost 5 bases and J 5 bases, leaving 10 bases between the germline ends. CDR3 length: 13 amino acids. Germline loops: CDR1 MGHDK, CDR2 SYGVNS. This CDR3 is CASSKDRHNEQFF. In nucleotides, the CDR3 is TGTGCCAGCAGTAAGGATCGGCACAATGAGCAGTTCTTC.

The chain employs TRBV14 and TRBJ1-1, with D possibly TRBD1 on 6 matching bases. CDR1 is SGHDN and CDR2 is FVKESK in the germline V gene. V lost 4 bases and J lost 4, with 10 bases in between. The CDR3 totals 13 residues. CDR3 protein: CASSRQGSTEAFF. The CDR3 DNA reads TGTGCCAGCAGCCGGCAGGGGTCCACTGAAGCTTTCTTT.

The chain is built from TRBV29-1 and TRBJ1-1; unclear D gene. The CDR3 contains 13 residues. Trimming removed 5 bases from V and 3 bases from J, with 13 bases in between. Germline CDR1 reads SQVTM; CDR2 reads ANQGSEA. The CDR3 region is CSVIETDYTEAFF. CDR3 bases: TGCAGCGTTATTGAGACGGATTACACTGAAGCTTTCTTT.

The rearrangement uses TRBV5-1 and TRBJ2-1, with TRBD2 matching 10 bases. CDR3 size: 14 residues. The germline V gene has CDR1 SGHRS and CDR2 YFSETQ. V shed 5 bases, J shed 9 bases, and the junction held 8 bases outside the gene matches. Written as DNA, the CDR3 is TGCGCCAGCAGGGAGCCTAGCGGGAGTGGTGAGCAGTTCTTC. Translating gives CASREPSGSGEQFF.

This clone came up a few times. This CDR3 is also generated by other DNA sequences in the sample. The chain combines TRBV30 with TRBJ1-1, with D hard to call. Trimming took off 0 bases at V and 1 base at J, with 6 bases between the two ends. Germline V gives CDR1 GTSNPN, CDR2 SVGIG (reference sequence). This CDR3 is built from 13 residues. This CDR3 reads CAWSVQENTEAFF. The DNA for the CDR3 is TGTGCCTGGAGTGTTCAGGAGAACACTGAAGCTTTCTTT. The variable domain in full, completed from reference TRBV30 and TRBJ1-1, reads SQTIHQWPATLVQPVGSPLSLECTVEGTSNPNLYWYRQAAGRGLQLLFYSVGIGQISSEVPQNLSASRPQDRQFILSSKKLLLSDSGFYLCAWSVQENTEAFFGQGTRLTVV.

This chain connects TRBV28 to TRBJ2-1; 13 nucleotides align to TRBD2. Germline CDR1 reads MDHEN; CDR2 reads SYDVKM. This CDR3 has 15 residues. The trim removed 4 bases at V and 9 bases at J, leaving 6 bases unmatched. The CDR3 spells CASSSGTSGNGEQFF. The CDR3 DNA reads TGTGCCAGCAGTTCGGGGACTAGCGGGAACGGTGAGCAGTTCTTC.

The V gene is TRBV6-5, the J gene TRBJ1-2; no definite D call. Germline V gene lookup returns CDR1 MNHEY and CDR2 SVGAGI. This CDR3 comprises 13 residues. V lost 2 bases and J 6 bases, leaving 10 bases between the germline ends. The CDR3, as DNA: TGTGCCAGCAGTTACCTCGTCGGGGATGGCTACACCTTC. Its translation is CASSYLVGDGYTF.

The V and J genes are TRBV7-9 and TRBJ2-3; D is unresolved. The V and J ends lost 6 bases and 2 bases respectively, with 12 bases between them. The CDR3 contains 14 residues. CDR1 SEHNR and CDR2 FQNEAQ come from the germline V gene (reference sequence). CDR3 nucleotide sequence: TGTGCCAGCAGGCCTGATACCAACACAGATACGCAGTATTTT. Protein sequence: CASRPDTNTDTQYF. Drawing the rest from reference TRBV7-9 and TRBJ2-3, the complete variable domain is DTGVSQNPRHKITKRGQNVTFRCDPISEHNRLYWYRQTLGQGPEFLTYFQNEAQLEKSRLLSDRFSAERPKGSFSTLEIQRTEQGDSAMYLCASRPDTNTDTQYFGPGTRLTVL.